The rows below give T cell receptor beta chains drawn from one sample of a study of response to subunit inactivated influenza vaccine. TCRdb called the RT-PCR reads again in MiXCR, with one record for every CDR3 protein. This sample has over 300,000 distinct CDR3 sequences; around a fifth occur once, and the top ten carry more than 8.5%. Sequencing was performed on PBMCs from blood, taken approximately 20 months after vaccination. Every receptor here comes from a man aged 50-75 years who received an inactivated influenza vaccine. Both conserved end residues are part of each CDR3. A D gene is named only where the DNA matches it firmly. Clone sizes are given selectively: once, few, many, or a class where the clone is expanded.

v_gene	abundance	d_gene	j_gene	CDR3aa	CDR3nt
TRBV7-2	.	.	TRBJ1-5	CASSVLWGNNQPQHF	TGTGCCAGCAGCGTACTTTGGGGAAACAATCAGCCCCAGCATTTT
TRBV20-1	few	.	TRBJ1-5	CSARPPYSNQPQHF	TGCAGTGCTAGGCCACCGTATAGCAATCAGCCCCAGCATTTT
TRBV20-1	.	.	TRBJ1-5	CSAWRAYSNQPQHF	TGCAGTGCGTGGCGGGCTTATAGCAATCAGCCCCAGCATTTT
TRBV28	.	.	TRBJ2-1	CATLNGLSGNEQFF	TGTGCCACCCTGAACGGACTATCGGGGAATGAGCAGTTCTTC
TRBV20-1	many	TRBD1	TRBJ1-2	CSARDRWETGWYGYTF	TGCAGTGCTAGAGATAGGTGGGAGACAGGGTGGTATGGCTACACCTTC
TRBV5-1	.	.	TRBJ2-1	CASSGAGSYNEQFF	TGCGCCAGCAGCGGGGCGGGGTCATACAATGAGCAGTTCTTC
TRBV2	.	TRBD1	TRBJ2-7	CASRQGYEQYF	TGTGCCAGCAGACAGGGGTACGAGCAGTACTTC
TRBV12-3/TRBV12-4	few	.	TRBJ2-5	CASGRHQETQYF	TGTGCCAGCGGAAGACATCAAGAGACCCAGTACTTC
TRBV5-6	.	TRBD2	TRBJ2-2	CASSGLLLAGSNTGELFF	TGTGCCAGCAGCGGCCTATTACTAGCGGGTTCGAACACCGGGGAGCTGTTTTTT
TRBV6-2/TRBV6-3	few	TRBD1	TRBJ1-5	CASSSWTGLSNQPQHF	TGTGCCAGCAGTTCCTGGACAGGGCTTAGCAATCAGCCCCAGCATTTT
TRBV7-9	few	TRBD2	TRBJ2-1	CASSPSSGRAVDEQFF	TGTGCCAGCAGCCCCTCTAGCGGGAGGGCCGTGGATGAGCAGTTCTTC
TRBV6-5	few	.	TRBJ1-3	CASSYQGSSGNTIYF	TGTGCCAGCAGTTACCAGGGGAGCTCTGGAAACACCATATATTTT
TRBV28	.	.	TRBJ2-7	CASSVRIEDEQYF	TGTGCCAGCAGCGTAAGGATTGAGGACGAGCAGTACTTC
TRBV20-1	few	.	TRBJ1-5	CSARPDSNQPQHF	TGCAGTGCTAGGCCAGATAGCAATCAGCCCCAGCATTTT
TRBV27	few	.	TRBJ2-7	CASSSSIARSSYEQYF	TGTGCCAGCAGTAGTTCTATCGCGCGGAGCTCCTACGAGCAGTACTTC
TRBV5-1	many	.	TRBJ1-1	CASSLVLGEVNTEAFF	TGCGCCAGCAGCTTGGTCTTAGGGGAAGTGAACACTGAAGCTTTCTTT
TRBV28	.	.	TRBJ1-5	CASTLSKGPSNQPQHF	TGTGCCAGCACACTGAGTAAGGGGCCGAGCAATCAGCCCCAGCATTTT
TRBV4-3	few	.	TRBJ2-5	CASSQDQGIETQYF	TGCGCCAGCAGCCAAGATCAGGGGATAGAGACCCAGTACTTC
TRBV7-6	few	.	TRBJ2-2	CASSLAGAGQGELFF	TGTGCCAGCAGCTTAGCGGGCGCGGGGCAGGGGGAGCTGTTTTTT
TRBV4-1	few	TRBD1	TRBJ1-4	CASSQDLEGAAYEKLFF	TGCGCCAGCAGCCAAGATCTTGAGGGGGCCGCCTATGAAAAACTGTTTTTT